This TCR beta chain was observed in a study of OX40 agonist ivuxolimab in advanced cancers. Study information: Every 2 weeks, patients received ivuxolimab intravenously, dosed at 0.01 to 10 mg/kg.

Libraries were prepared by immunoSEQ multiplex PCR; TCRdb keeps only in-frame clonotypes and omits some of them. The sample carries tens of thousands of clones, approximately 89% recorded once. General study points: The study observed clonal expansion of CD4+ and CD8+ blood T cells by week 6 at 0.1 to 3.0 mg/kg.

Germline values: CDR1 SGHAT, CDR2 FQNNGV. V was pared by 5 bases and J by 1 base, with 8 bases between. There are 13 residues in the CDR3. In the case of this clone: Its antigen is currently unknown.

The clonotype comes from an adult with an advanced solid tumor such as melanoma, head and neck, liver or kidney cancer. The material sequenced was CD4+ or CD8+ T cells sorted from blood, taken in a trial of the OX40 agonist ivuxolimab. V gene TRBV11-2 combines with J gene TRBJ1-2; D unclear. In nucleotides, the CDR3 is TGTGCCAGCAGCCACGGGAGTAACTATGGCTACACCTTC. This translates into CASSHGSNYGYTF. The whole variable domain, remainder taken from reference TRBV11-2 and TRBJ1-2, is EAGVAQSPRYKIIEKRQSVAFWCNPISGHATLYWYQQILGQGPKLLIQFQNNGVVDDSQLPKDRFSAERLKGVDSTLKIQPAKLEDSAVYLCASSHGSNYGYTFGSGTRLTVV.